Below are 20 T cell receptor beta chains sequenced from a single sample in a study of T cell responses to AZD1222 COVID-19 vaccine. Measured with immunoSEQ multiplex PCR; TCRdb has only the in-frame clones, and not every one. The sample records 100,000 or so clones, around nine tenths being singletons. The specimen was peripheral blood, collected on day 0 of AZD1222 vaccination. These receptors were taken from an adult in good health.

This clone was picked up a small number of times. The J gene is TRBJ2-4, the V gene TRBV7-2, with 7 bases lining up with TRBD1. The CDR3 loop spans 16 amino acids. Per germline, CDR1 SGHTA and CDR2 FQGNSA. The V segment lost 1 base and the J segment 1 base; nucleotides outside the gene matches: 4. The CDR3 spells CASSLVGRGAKNIQYF. CDR3 sequence (DNA): TGTGCCAGCAGCTTAGTAGGCAGGGGGGCCAAAAACATTCAGTACTTC. Looking up the rest from reference TRBV7-2 and TRBJ2-4 gives the full variable domain: GAGVSQSPSNKVTEKGKDVELRCDPISGHTALYWYRQSLGQGLEFLIYFQGNSAPDKSGLPSDRFSAERTGGSVSTLTIQRTQQEDSAVYLCASSLVGRGAKNIQYFGAGTRLSVL.

The rearrangement uses TRBV19 and TRBJ1-2, with D possibly matching TRBD1 (5 bases). V lost 6 bases to trimming and J lost 0 bases, with 14 bases between them. CDR3 length: 15 residues. Germline assignment: CDR1 LNHDA and CDR2 SQIVND (reference sequence). Here the CDR3 DNA reads TGTGCCAGTAGCAACGACAGATTAACTAACTATGGCTACACCTTC. Residues: CASSNDRLTNYGYTF.

V is TRBV5-1 and J is TRBJ2-1; TRBD2 might be the D (6 bases). CDR3 length equals 16 residues. With 2 bases removed from V and 0 bases from J, the gap between germline ends came to 12 bases. Germline values: CDR1 SGHRS, CDR2 YFSETQ. The CDR3 sequence: CASSLRDGSSYNEQFF. As DNA, the CDR3 is TGCGCCAGCAGCTTACGGGACGGGAGCTCCTACAATGAGCAGTTCTTC.

The chain uses TRBV6-6 and TRBJ2-5, with D possibly matching TRBD2 (5 bases). V was cut by 7 bases and J by 4 bases, with 13 bases left in between. CDR3 length equals 13 residues. Germline CDR1 and CDR2: MNHNY and SVGAGI (reference sequence). The CDR3 bases are TGTGCCAGCAAACGGAGCGGTGGAGAGACCCAGTACTTC. It specifies CASKRSGGETQYF.

The chain couples TRBV9 to TRBJ2-2; TRBD2 aligns across 14 bases. The CDR3 runs 16 residues. Germline CDR1 reads SGDLS; CDR2 reads YYNGEE. The V segment lost 0 bases and the J segment 7 bases; nucleotides outside the gene matches: 2. CDR3 residues: CASSVGLAGGDGELFF. DNA of the CDR3: TGTGCCAGCAGCGTAGGACTAGCGGGAGGGGACGGGGAGCTGTTTTTT.

The chain uses TRBV28 and TRBJ1-2, with a possible D match to TRBD1 (5 bases). V was trimmed by 10 bases and J by 2 bases, leaving 11 bases between them. The V gene's germline CDR1 is MDHEN and CDR2 SYDVKM. The CDR3 runs to 12 residues. CDR3 loop: CATQAGNYGYTF. As DNA, the CDR3 is TGTGCCACACAGGCAGGGAACTATGGCTACACCTTC.

V is TRBV2 and J is TRBJ1-3; no reliable D call. The CDR3 extends over 14 amino acids. Germline lookup yields CDR1 SNHLY and CDR2 FYNNEI. V lost 6 bases to trimming and J lost 0 bases, with 9 bases between them. The CDR3 sequence is CASRSESSGNTIYF. CDR3 coding DNA: TGTGCCAGCAGGTCGGAAAGCTCTGGAAACACCATATATTTT.

J is TRBJ2-1 and V is TRBV11-2; D remains ambiguous. Trimming stripped 1 base from V and 0 bases from J, with 4 bases between. Germline V gives CDR1 SGHAT, CDR2 FQNNGV. The CDR3 extends over 14 amino acids. Written as DNA, the CDR3 is TGTGCCAGCAGCTTAGCCAGCTCCTACAATGAGCAGTTCTTC. It translates to CASSLASSYNEQFF.

The CDR3 sequence is CASKPGDLLTYEQYF. In DNA form, the CDR3 reads TGCGCCAGTAAACCTGGGGACCTGCTAACCTACGAGCAGTACTTC. This chain joins TRBV5-1 and TRBJ2-7, with D tentatively TRBD1 or TRBD2 (5 bases each). The length of the CDR3 is 15 residues. V was cut by 8 bases and J by 2 bases, with 20 bases left in between. The V gene's germline CDR1 is SGHRS and CDR2 YFSETQ.

Only a few counts were recorded for this clone. The chain couples TRBV19 to TRBJ1-1; D may be TRBD1 (5 bases). Trimming shortened V by 7 bases and J by 5 bases, and 17 bases separated the two germline ends. The CDR3 covers 14 residues. Germline lookup yields CDR1 LNHDA and CDR2 SQIVND (reference sequence). CDR3 coding DNA: TGTGCCAGTATGGGAGACGCTCGGGGGACTGAAGCTTTCTTT. Its protein is CASMGDARGTEAFF.

The V gene is TRBV2, the J gene TRBJ2-3, with D perhaps matching TRBD1 (5 bases). The V end was cut by 7 bases, the J end by 0 bases, with 20 bases between. CDR3 length equals 17 residues. Germline V gene sequence: CDR1 SNHLY, CDR2 FYNNEI. CDR3 in amino acids: CASNRPKWGGSTDTQYF. CDR3 DNA sequence: TGTGCCAGCAACCGACCTAAATGGGGCGGAAGCACAGATACGCAGTATTTT.

The chain is built from TRBV4-3 and TRBJ1-2; no firm D call. Germline CDR1 is LGHNA and CDR2 is YSLEER. The CDR3 loop spans 14 amino acids. Trimming removed 6 bases at V and 5 bases at J, with 16 bases between. CDR3 nucleotide sequence: TGCGCCAGCAGTCCGGGCCTCTTGGGGTATGGCTACACCTTC. This translates into CASSPGLLGYGYTF.

The V gene is TRBV7-9, the J gene TRBJ1-2; possibly TRBD1 for D (5 bases). The V gene lost 4 bases and the J gene lost 4 bases, with 13 bases spanning the gap. This CDR3 has 14 amino acids. Germline V gene sequence: CDR1 SEHNR, CDR2 FQNEAQ (reference sequence). Written as DNA, the CDR3 is TGTGCCAGCAGCTATACAGGAGGGATCTATGGCTACACCTTC. Translated, it gives CASSYTGGIYGYTF.

The chain employs TRBV13 and TRBJ2-1; 12 nucleotides line up with TRBD2. V shed 5 bases and J 7 bases; nucleotides not matched to a gene: 6. This CDR3 is 15 amino acids long. Germline values: CDR1 PRHDT, CDR2 FYEKMQ (reference sequence). The CDR3 is CASSPPSGGGNEQFF. CDR3 coding DNA: TGTGCCAGCAGCCCTCCTAGCGGGGGGGGGAATGAGCAGTTCTTC.

The chain recombines TRBV7-2 with TRBJ2-7, with TRBD2 identical over 9 bases. Losses at the gene ends were 7 bases for V and 5 bases for J; bases not matched to a gene: 6. Germline assignment: CDR1 SGHTA and CDR2 FQGNSA. This CDR3 region has 13 residues. For the CDR3, the DNA is TGTGCCAGCAACCTCGCGGGGGGGAACGAGCAGTACTTC. Amino acid sequence: CASNLAGGNEQYF.

The V call is TRBV11-1, the J call TRBJ2-6; D might be TRBD1 (5 bases). Germline loops: CDR1 SGHAT, CDR2 FQDESV (reference sequence). The CDR3 spans 16 residues. Between the trimmed V and J ends, which lost 7 bases and 0 bases, there was a span of 13 bases. The CDR3 DNA reads as TGTGCCAGCACCGACAGTCGCAACTCTGGGGCCAACGTCCTGACTTTC. This translates into CASTDSRNSGANVLTF.

The chain is built from TRBV5-4 and TRBJ2-7, with 9 bases fitting TRBD1. The CDR3 runs to 15 residues. CDR1 and CDR2 from the germline V gene are SGHNT and YYREEE (reference sequence). J lost 3 bases, V lost 4 bases, and 8 bases had no gene match. The CDR3 DNA follows: TGTGCCAGCAGCATCGGACAGGGGATTAACTACGAGCAGTACTTC. It specifies CASSIGQGINYEQYF.

J is TRBJ2-5 and V is TRBV2; weak D call: TRBD2 (5 bases). Between the trimmed V and J ends, which lost 6 bases and 5 bases, there was a span of 16 bases. The germline gives CDR1 SNHLY, CDR2 FYNNEI. The CDR3 sequence is 14 residues long. For the CDR3, the DNA is TGTGCCAGCAGGAGCGGTGCCGGGCGGGAGACCCAGTACTTC. It yields the protein CASRSGAGRETQYF.

The chain is built from TRBV20-1 and TRBJ2-7; 9 positions match TRBD1. The junction had 7 bases not matched to a gene; V was cut back by 3 bases and J by 1 base. Germline V lookup: CDR1 DFQATT, CDR2 SNEGSKA (reference sequence). This CDR3 is 15 amino acids long. The CDR3 protein is CSASDPGTGSYEQYF. In nucleotides, the CDR3 is TGCAGTGCTAGTGATCCCGGGACAGGGTCCTACGAGCAGTACTTC.

As DNA, the CDR3 is TGTGCCAGCAGCGCGACCGGGACAGGGGGAGGTTTAGAGCAGTACTTC. Translating it yields CASSATGTGGGLEQYF. V is TRBV5-5 and J is TRBJ2-7; 11 nucleotides align to TRBD1. There are 16 residues in the CDR3. The junction had 13 bases not matched to a gene; V was cut back by 4 bases and J by 7 bases. Germline lookup yields CDR1 SGHKS and CDR2 YYEKEE (reference sequence).